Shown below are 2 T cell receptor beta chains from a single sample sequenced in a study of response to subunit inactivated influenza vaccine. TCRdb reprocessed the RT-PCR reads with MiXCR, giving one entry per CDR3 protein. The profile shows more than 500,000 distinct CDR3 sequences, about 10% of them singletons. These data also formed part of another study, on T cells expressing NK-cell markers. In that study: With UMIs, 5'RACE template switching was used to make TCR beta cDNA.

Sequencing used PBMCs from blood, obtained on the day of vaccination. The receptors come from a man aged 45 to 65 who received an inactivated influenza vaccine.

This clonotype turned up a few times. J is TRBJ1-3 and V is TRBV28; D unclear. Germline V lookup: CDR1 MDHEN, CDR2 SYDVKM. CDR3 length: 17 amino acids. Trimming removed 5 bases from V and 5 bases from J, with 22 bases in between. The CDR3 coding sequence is TGTGCCAGCAGTGTCTCCGGGATGCCCCTGTGGAGAAACACCATATATTTT. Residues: CASSVSGMPLWRNTIYF. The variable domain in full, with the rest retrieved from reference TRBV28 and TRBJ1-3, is DVKVTQSSRYLVKRTGEKVFLECVQDMDHENMFWYRQDPGLGLRLIYFSYDVKMKEKGDIPEGYSVSREKKERFSLILESASTNQTSMYLCASSVSGMPLWRNTIYFGEGSWLTVV.

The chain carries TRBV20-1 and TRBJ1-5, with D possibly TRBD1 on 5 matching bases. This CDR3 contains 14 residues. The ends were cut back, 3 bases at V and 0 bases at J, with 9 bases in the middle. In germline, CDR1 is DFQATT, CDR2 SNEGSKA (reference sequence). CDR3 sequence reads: CSASQGPSNQPQHF. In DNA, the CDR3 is TGCAGTGCTAGCCAGGGTCCTAGCAATCAGCCCCAGCATTTT.